Here is one T cell receptor (beta chain) with its context. The data were obtained in a study of blood T cell repertoires in COVID-19. Study overall: COVID-19 samples from acute and convalescent phases originated in the United States, Italy and Spain. Sample material is recorded as cDNA or gDNA derived from T cells, B-cell-depleted T cells, or PBMCs.

In the authors' methods: Reference gene primer amplification gave nucleated cell count estimates. Only in-frame clones appear in the TCRdb table, and some are missing; sequencing was by immunoSEQ multiplex PCR. The V and J calls and the clone size are those of that table, but D and trimming were determined from the DNA. The sample lists 45,000 to 55,000 clones; 80% to 90% were seen once. The germline CDR1 and CDR2 sequences are MNHEY and SVGAGI. V was shortened by 5 bases and J by 6 bases, with 14 bases between the two germline ends. This CDR3 has 13 amino acids. The V and J genes are TRBV6-5 and TRBJ2-7, with D unclear. Sequences were obtained from peripheral blood. The sequence derives from a man aged 50-59 years with acute or convalescent COVID-19. In DNA form, the CDR3 reads TGTGCCAGCAGTCCTCCTTTCGCGCGCGAGCAGTACTTC. As protein: CASSPPFAREQYF.